This TCR beta chain was sequenced in a study of cytomegalovirus exposure and HLA in healthy donors. Study conclusions and caveats: In vitro data verified a few CMV-associated chains as specific for CMV antigens. The only immune exposure information that was available was CMV serostatus. According to a later analysis, most TCR beta chains associated with CMV appeared HLA-restricted.

Details on this clone: Its target is not known.

The CDR3 consists of 15 residues. V was cut by 0 bases and J by 7 bases, with 15 bases left in between. From germline, CDR1 is MGHRA and CDR2 YSYEKL. A multiplex PCR was run with 60 Vbeta primers and 13 Jbeta primers. The data were produced by immunoSEQ multiplex PCR, yet TCRdb's version contains in-frame clones alone and is incomplete. The sample holds over 100,000 clones, 78% seen once. The chain links TRBV4-1 to TRBJ1-2; D unclear. The clonotype was recovered from a female donor in good health and CMV-seronegative. The sample consisted of PBMCs. CDR3 sequence reads: CASSQEWAPKAGYTF. The CDR3, as DNA: TGCGCCAGCAGCCAAGAATGGGCCCCGAAGGCTGGCTACACCTTC.